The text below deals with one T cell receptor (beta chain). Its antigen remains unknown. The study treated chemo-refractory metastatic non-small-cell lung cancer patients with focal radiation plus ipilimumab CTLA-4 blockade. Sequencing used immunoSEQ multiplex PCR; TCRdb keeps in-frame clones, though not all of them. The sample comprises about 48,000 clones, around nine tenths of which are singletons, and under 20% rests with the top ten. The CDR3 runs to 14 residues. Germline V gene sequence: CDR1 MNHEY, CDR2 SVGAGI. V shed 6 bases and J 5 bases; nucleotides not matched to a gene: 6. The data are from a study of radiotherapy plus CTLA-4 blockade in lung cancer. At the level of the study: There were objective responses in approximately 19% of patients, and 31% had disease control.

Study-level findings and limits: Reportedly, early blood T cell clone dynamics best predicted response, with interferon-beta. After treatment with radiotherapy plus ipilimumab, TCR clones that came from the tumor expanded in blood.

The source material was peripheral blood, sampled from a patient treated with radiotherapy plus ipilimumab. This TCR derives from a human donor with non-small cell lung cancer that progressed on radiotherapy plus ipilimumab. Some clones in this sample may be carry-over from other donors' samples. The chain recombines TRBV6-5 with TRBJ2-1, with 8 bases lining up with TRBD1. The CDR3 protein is CASRERTGHNEQFF. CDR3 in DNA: TGTGCCAGCAGGGAGAGGACAGGGCACAATGAGCAGTTCTTC.